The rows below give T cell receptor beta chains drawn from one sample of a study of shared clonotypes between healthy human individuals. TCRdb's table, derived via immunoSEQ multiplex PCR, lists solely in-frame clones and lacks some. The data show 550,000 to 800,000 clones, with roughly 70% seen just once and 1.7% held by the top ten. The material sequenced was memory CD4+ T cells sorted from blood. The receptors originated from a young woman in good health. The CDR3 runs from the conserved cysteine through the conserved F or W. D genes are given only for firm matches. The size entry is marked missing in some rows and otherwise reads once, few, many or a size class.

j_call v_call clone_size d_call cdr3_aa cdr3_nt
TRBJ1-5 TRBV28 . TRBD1 CASRSDRAESQPQHF TGTGCCAGCAGGTCGGACAGGGCGGAGAGTCAGCCCCAGCATTTT
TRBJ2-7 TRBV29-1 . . CSVETGSYEQYF TGCAGCGTCGAGACAGGATCCTACGAGCAGTACTTC
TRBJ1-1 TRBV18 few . CASSPRGNTEAFF TGTGCCAGCTCACCGCGGGGGAACACTGAAGCTTTCTTT
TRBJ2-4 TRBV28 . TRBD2 CASSPGGTSGRKTDIQYF TGTGCCAGCAGTCCCGGGGGGACTAGCGGGAGGAAGACGGACATTCAGTACTTC
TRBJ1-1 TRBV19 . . CASNARNYEAFF TGTGCCAGTAACGCCAGAAACTATGAAGCTTTCTTT
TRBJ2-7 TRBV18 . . CASSPNEDISEQYF TGTGCCAGCTCACCAAATGAGGACATTAGCGAGCAGTACTTC
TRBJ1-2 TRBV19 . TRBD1 CASSIGGTGINYGYTF TGTGCCAGTAGTATAGGAGGGACAGGAATTAACTATGGCTACACCTTC
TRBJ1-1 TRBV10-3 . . CAIGGNTEAFF TGTGCCATAGGGGGGAACACTGAAGCTTTCTTT
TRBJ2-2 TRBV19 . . CASRGWGDHGELFF TGTGCCAGTAGGGGTTGGGGGGACCACGGGGAGCTGTTTTTT
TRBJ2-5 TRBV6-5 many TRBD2 CASGGGETQYF TGTGCCAGCGGCGGGGGAGAGACCCAGTACTTC
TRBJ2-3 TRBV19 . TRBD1 CASSSGTGWVSGTQYF TGTGCCAGTAGTAGCGGGACAGGGTGGGTGAGTGGTACGCAGTATTTT
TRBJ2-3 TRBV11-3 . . CASSFRSLDTDTQYF TGTGCCAGCAGCTTTAGGAGCCTCGACACAGATACGCAGTATTTT
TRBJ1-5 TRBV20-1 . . CSASFGGPQHF TGCAGTGCTTCATTTGGTGGGCCCCAGCATTTT
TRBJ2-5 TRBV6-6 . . CASTEHPRGQETQYF TGTGCCAGCACTGAGCATCCCCGGGGCCAAGAGACCCAGTACTTC
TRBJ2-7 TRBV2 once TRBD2 CASSVGRDEQYF TGTGCCAGCAGTGTAGGGAGGGACGAGCAGTACTTC
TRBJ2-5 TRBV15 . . CATSRDLAILSVETQYF TGTGCCACCAGCAGAGATTTGGCTATCCTATCCGTGGAGACCCAGTACTTC
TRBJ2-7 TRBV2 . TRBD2 CATRLASYEQYF TGTGCCACCAGACTAGCGTCGTACGAGCAGTACTTC
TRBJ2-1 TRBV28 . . CASSGSSYRDEQFF TGTGCCAGCAGCGGCTCGAGTTACCGGGATGAGCAGTTCTTC
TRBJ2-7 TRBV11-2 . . CASSLSRVASYEQYF TGTGCCAGCAGCTTATCGAGGGTCGCCTCCTACGAGCAGTACTTC
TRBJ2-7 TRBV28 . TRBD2 CASSLQPRLAGEDEQYF TGTGCCAGCAGTTTACAACCGAGACTAGCGGGAGAAGACGAGCAGTACTTC
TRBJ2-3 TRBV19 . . CASTALGTDTQYF TGTGCCAGTACGGCACTTGGGACAGATACGCAGTATTTT
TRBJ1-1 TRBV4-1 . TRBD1 CASARGGEVDTEAFF TGCGCCAGCGCCAGAGGGGGCGAAGTCGACACTGAAGCTTTCTTT
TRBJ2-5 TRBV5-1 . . CASSYQGEVVETQYF TGCGCCAGCAGCTACCAGGGGGAGGTGGTAGAGACCCAGTACTTC
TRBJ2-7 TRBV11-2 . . CASSRVGGLNEQYF TGTGCCAGCAGCCGCGTTGGGGGCTTGAACGAGCAGTACTTC
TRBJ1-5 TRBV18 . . CASSPGHSNQPQHF TGTGCCAGCTCACCCGGACATAGCAATCAGCCCCAGCATTTT
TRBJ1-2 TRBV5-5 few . CASSYSGQSYGYTF TGTGCCAGCAGCTACAGCGGACAGTCCTATGGCTACACCTTC
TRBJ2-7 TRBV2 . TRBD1 CASSSLRDSLSFFYEQYF TGTGCCAGCAGTTCTCTCCGGGACAGCCTCAGTTTCTTCTACGAGCAGTACTTC
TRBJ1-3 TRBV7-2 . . CASSSGQGNTIYF TGTGCCAGCAGCTCAGGTCAGGGAAACACCATATATTTT
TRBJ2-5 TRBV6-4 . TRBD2 CASSDKNSGRGMETQYF TGTGCCAGCAGTGACAAGAATAGCGGGAGGGGTATGGAGACCCAGTACTTC
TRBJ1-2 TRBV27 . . CASSPWPLRSGYTF TGTGCCAGCAGTCCCTGGCCTCTGAGAAGTGGCTACACCTTC